A single T cell receptor (beta chain) is shown here with its context. This entry comes from a study of technical replicates of blood from a handful of donors. Here immunoSEQ multiplex PCR was the method, and the copy in TCRdb shows in-frame clones only, minus some. The sample records about 84,000 clones, 97% being singletons. Germline V lookup: CDR1 MNHNY, CDR2 SVGAGI (reference sequence). CDR3 length: 15 amino acids. The ends lost 6 bases at V and 4 bases at J; junction bases unmatched: 5. The TCR sequence derives from a human donor in good health. Sequences were obtained from T cells isolated from PBMCs. This chain joins TRBV6-6 and TRBJ2-1; 11 bases are a match to TRBD2. For the CDR3, the DNA is TGTGCCAGCAGCTTGACTAGCGGGGAATACAATGAGCAGTTCTTC. It translates to CASSLTSGEYNEQFF.